These 10 T cell receptor beta chains originate from one sample sequenced in a study of T-cell reconstitution after alpha-beta-depleted transplantation in children. TCRbeta library preparation incorporated unique molecular identifiers. TCRdb re-analysed the PCR reads in MiXCR, keeping a single row per CDR3 protein. The table includes 700,000 to 950,000 distinct CDR3 sequences, under 20% detected once. This sample comprised PBMCs, mostly from graft donor cells, obtained 360 days after TCRalphabeta/CD19-depleted stem cell transplant. These receptors all come from a male patient under 18 who had a stem cell transplant for acute lymphoblastic leukemia, so the T cells may come from the graft donor.

The chain combines TRBV5-1 with TRBJ2-1; the D gene could be TRBD1 or TRBD2 (5 bases each). This CDR3 comprises 14 residues. Germline V gene data show CDR1 as SGHRS and CDR2 as YFSETQ. V lost 7 bases and J lost 0, with 11 bases in between. The CDR3 sequence: CASYEGSSYNEQFF. The CDR3 DNA reads as TGCGCCAGCTACGAGGGGAGCTCCTACAATGAGCAGTTCTTC.

This clonotype showed up many times. The CDR3 is CASSFGVGGEQFF. The DNA of the CDR3 is TGTGCCAGCAGCTTTGGTGTGGGAGGTGAGCAGTTCTTC. The rearrangement uses TRBV5-6 and TRBJ2-1; possible D gene TRBD2, 6 bases. Germline-derived CDR1 and CDR2 are SGHDT and YYEEEE. V lost 2 bases to trimming and J lost 9 bases, with 12 bases between them. CDR3 length equals 13 residues. The complete variable domain, with remaining parts taken from reference TRBV5-6 and TRBJ2-1, reads DAGVTQSPTHLIKTRGQQVTLRCSPKSGHDTVSWYQQALGQGPQFIFQYYEEEERQRGNFPDRFSGHQFPNYSSELNVNALLLGDSALYLCASSFGVGGEQFFGPGTRLTVL.

The rearrangement uses TRBV19 and TRBJ2-1, with D unclear. Germline V gene lookup returns CDR1 LNHDA and CDR2 SQIVND (reference sequence). Trimming removed 5 bases at V and 0 bases at J, with 11 bases between. This CDR3 is 15 amino acids long. The CDR3 loop is CASSSDPSSYNEQFF. CDR3 coding DNA: TGTGCCAGTAGTTCGGACCCTAGCTCCTACAATGAGCAGTTCTTC.

The chain combines TRBV29-1 with TRBJ2-3; a weak D match, TRBD1 (5 bases). V lost 6 bases and J 0 bases, leaving 13 bases between the germline ends. CDR3 length: 14 amino acids. The germline gives CDR1 SQVTM, CDR2 ANQGSEA. CDR3 DNA: TGCAGCGTCCATACAGGAACTAGCACAGATACGCAGTATTTT. It translates to CSVHTGTSTDTQYF.

This clonotype was seen ten or more times. CDR3 residues: CSARGRANVLTF. CDR3 DNA sequence: TGCAGTGCTAGGGGACGGGCCAACGTCCTGACTTTC. V is TRBV20-1 and J is TRBJ2-6; D may match TRBD1 or TRBD2 (5 bases each). Trimming pared 3 bases from V and 5 bases from J, leaving 5 bases between. This CDR3 has 12 amino acids. Germline V gene lookup returns CDR1 DFQATT and CDR2 SNEGSKA (reference sequence).

The sample holds one count of this clonotype. The J gene is TRBJ1-2, the V gene TRBV27; 8 bases line up with TRBD1. This CDR3 has 14 residues. Germline V gene data show CDR1 as MNHEY and CDR2 as SMNVEV (reference sequence). V gave up 4 bases and J gave up 1 base; unmatched junction bases: 2. CDR3 loop: CASSWTGLNYGYTF. The CDR3 bases are TGTGCCAGCAGTTGGACAGGGCTTAACTATGGCTACACCTTC.

This clonotype was detected ten times or more. V is TRBV7-2 and J is TRBJ2-7, with 10 bases fitting TRBD2. V was clipped by 5 bases and J by 2 bases; unmatched bases: 6. Germline V CDR1 and CDR2: SGHTA, FQGNSA. The CDR3 sequence is 15 residues long. The CDR3 reads CASSLVAGGTYEQYF. As DNA, the CDR3 is TGTGCCAGCAGCCTTGTAGCGGGAGGTACCTACGAGCAGTACTTC.

The table lists this clonotype with a few counts. The chain is built from TRBV12-3 or TRBV12-4 and TRBJ1-1, with TRBD1 as a possible D gene (5 bases). Trimming left V 3 bases short and J 2 bases short, with 10 bases between. The CDR3 sequence is 14 residues long. CDR3 in amino acids: CASSFGGSNTEAFF. The CDR3 nucleotides are TGTGCCAGCAGTTTCGGGGGTTCCAACACTGAAGCTTTCTTT.

This clonotype was detected many times. This chain's CDR3 is CASSEPNYGYTF. CDR3 sequence (DNA): TGTGCCAGCAGCGAACCTAACTATGGCTACACCTTC. The J gene is TRBJ1-2, the V gene TRBV9, with D uncertain. Germline CDR1 is SGDLS and CDR2 is YYNGEE. This CDR3 is built from 12 residues. V was cut by 3 bases and J by 0 bases, with 3 bases left in between.

J is TRBJ1-1 and V is TRBV18, with a weak D call TRBD1 (5 bases). Deletions cut 0 bases from V and 4 bases from J, with 12 bases between. CDR1 and CDR2 from the germline V gene are KGHSH and LQKENI. The CDR3 is 15 amino acids. The CDR3 DNA reads as TGTGCCAGCTCACCACCGTTAGGGGCCGGCACTGAAGCTTTCTTT. It codes for CASSPPLGAGTEAFF.